Detailed here is one T cell receptor beta chain. Sequencing used immunoSEQ multiplex PCR; TCRdb keeps in-frame clones, though not all of them. Of about 980,000 clones listed, more than 75% are singletons. The data were taken from a study of shared clonotypes between healthy human individuals. The CDR3 consists of 19 residues. Germline CDR1 is SGHDN and CDR2 is FVKESK. Trimming cost V 3 bases and J 0 bases, with 21 bases left between them. The chain employs TRBV14 and TRBJ2-1; no clear D gene. The sequence derives from a man aged 18 to 30 in good health. The specimen was memory CD4+ T cells sorted from blood. Subset in this sample: CD45RA-negative fraction. The CDR3 loop reads CASSHDYYFSDSSYNEQFF. In DNA form, the CDR3 reads TGTGCCAGCAGCCATGATTATTACTTCTCCGATAGCTCCTACAATGAGCAGTTCTTC.